The sequence of this TCR beta chain was determined in a study of CD8+ T cells in alopecia areata (dated by TCRdb to the late 2010s). For context, the study as a whole: The study used high-throughput TCRbeta sequencing to examine T cell clonal expansion in alopecia areata, in both the C3H/HeJ mouse model and human patients. Clonality in the scalp was compared among normal scalp (n=4), patchy alopecia areata scalp (n=8), and alopecia totalis/universalis scalp (n=8). In humans, TCRbeta sequencing was performed on scalp tissue and on sorted CD4+ and CD8+ peripheral blood T cells from healthy controls and from patients with patchy or totalis/universalis alopecia areata. immunoSEQ multiplex PCR using 35 Vbeta forward primers and 13 Jbeta reverse primers was used to amplify TCRbeta CDR3 regions. The RNA source kit depended on sample type: the PAXgene miRNA kit for fixed scalp, the miRNeasy kit for PBMCs, and the RNeasy kit for mouse skin. Overall study outcomes, separate from this receptor: Compared with normal scalp, lesional scalp had higher clonality and more expanded CD8+ clones, particularly in alopecia totalis/universalis, a pattern that suggests antigenic drive. Unlike mouse skin, where gammadelta T cells dominate, normal human skin contains resident alphabeta T cells that get sequenced too, which complicates analysis of the scalp TCR repertoire. Compared with mice, TCR sequences shared between patients were less clear, possibly partly because of HLA diversity across the patient population.

Receptor amplification or capture employed the immunoSEQ multiplex PCR assay. To provide template for TCR sequencing, every sample had RNA extracted and reverse transcribed into cDNA. SuperScript III was used for first-strand cDNA synthesis, primed with a 2:1 mix of oligo-dT and random hexamers. A synthetic immune receptor repertoire was used to measure amplification bias, and any remaining bias was corrected computationally. On the authors' methods: After raw reads were preprocessed to remove errors, the CDR3 was defined following IMGT conventions as running from the conserved cysteine to phenylalanine. To get clonality, Shannon entropy was normalized by log2 of the number of productive unique TCRs and the result was subtracted from 1. Whether scalp clones were CD4 or CD8 was inferred by matching scalp TCRbeta sequences against CD4 and CD8 repertoires sorted from blood. TCRdb retrieved this table from immuneACCESS and kept in-frame rearrangements only. Not all clones are present; in checked studies, unresolved V genes account for under half, and no reason is known for the remainder. V, J and clone size derive from that table, while D and trimming were established from the DNA sequence. Here the sample has 98,000 or so clones; roughly 59% occur a single time. The ten most abundant clones make up around 20% of the sample.

This clone was detected only a few times. The target of this receptor is not known. No base quality information exists; no much larger clone differs at one position. After PBMCs were isolated by density centrifugation and stained for CD3, CD4 and CD8, a FACSAria was used to sort CD4+ and CD8+ T cells. Unaffected controls provided scalp biopsies and blood samples. Via the germline V gene, CDR1 is MDHEN and CDR2 SYDVKM. At the junction V is shortened by 2 bases and J by 5 bases, with 17 bases in between. Its CDR3 holds 16 amino acids, cysteine through phenylalanine. The only DNA kept is the CDR3, 48 bases in frame from the first base.

The chain is encoded by TRBV28 joined to TRBJ2-3; the D gene could be TRBD1 or TRBD2, each one agreeing over 5 bases. This receptor was obtained from a human donor in good health. The sequenced material came from CD8+ T cells sorted from blood. Read as DNA, the sequence is TGTGCCAGCAGTTTACGAGGGGCGGCCGGTATAGATACGCAGTATTTT. The resulting protein is CASSLRGAAGIDTQYF.